This T cell receptor beta chain was sequenced in a study of cytomegalovirus exposure and HLA in healthy donors. Data came from immunoSEQ multiplex PCR; TCRdb stores just in-frame clones and leaves some out. Counted here are 150,000 to 200,000 clones, 86% occurring once; the ten biggest clones make up approximately 7.7%. CDR1 is KGHSH and CDR2 is LQKENI in the germline V gene. The CDR3 sequence is 17 residues long. Trimming cost V 5 bases and J 0 bases, with 16 bases left between them. This clone was observed once. The sample comprised PBMCs. The TCR comes from a man between 25 and 39 years old in good health and CMV-seropositive. The rearrangement links TRBV18 to TRBJ2-2; no clear D. CDR3 region: CASSSESGFANTGELFF. CDR3 sequence (DNA): TGTGCCAGCTCATCGGAATCGGGTTTTGCGAACACCGGGGAGCTGTTTTTT.